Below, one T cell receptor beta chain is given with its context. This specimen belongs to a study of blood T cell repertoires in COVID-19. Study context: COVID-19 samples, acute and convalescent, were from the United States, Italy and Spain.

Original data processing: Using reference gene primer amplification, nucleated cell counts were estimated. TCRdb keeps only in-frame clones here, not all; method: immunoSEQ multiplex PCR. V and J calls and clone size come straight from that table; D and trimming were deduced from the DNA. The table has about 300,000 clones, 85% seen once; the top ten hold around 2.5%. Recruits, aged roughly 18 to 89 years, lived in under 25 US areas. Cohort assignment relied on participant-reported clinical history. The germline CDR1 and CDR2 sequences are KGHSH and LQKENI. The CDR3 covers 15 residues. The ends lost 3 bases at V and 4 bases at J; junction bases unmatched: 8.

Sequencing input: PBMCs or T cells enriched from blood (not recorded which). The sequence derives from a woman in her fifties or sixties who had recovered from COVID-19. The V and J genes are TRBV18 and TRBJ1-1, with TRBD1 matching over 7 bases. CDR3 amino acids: CASSPRGGEGTEAFF. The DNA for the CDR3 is TGTGCCAGCTCACCGAGAGGGGGCGAGGGCACTGAAGCTTTCTTT.